Each of the 21 T cell receptor beta chains below was sequenced from the same sample in a study of tissue T cells after allogeneic stem cell transplantation. Here immunoSEQ multiplex PCR was the method, and the copy in TCRdb shows in-frame clones only, minus some. The data contain roughly 9,200 clones, roughly 60% of them singletons. The sequenced sample was tissue from the jejunum, obtained at autopsy. The receptor source for this set is a woman between 18 and 50 years old with breast cancer.

The chain combines TRBV7-9 with TRBJ2-1; no firm D call. V lost 2 bases, J lost 6 bases, and 8 bases lay in between. Germline V gives CDR1 SEHNR, CDR2 FQNEAQ (reference sequence). This CDR3 has 13 residues. CDR3 protein: CASSLRRGNEQFF. CDR3 nucleotide sequence: TGTGCCAGCAGCTTACGTCGCGGCAATGAGCAGTTCTTC.

This chain connects TRBV6-4 to TRBJ1-2, with TRBD1 as a possible D gene (5 bases). CDR3 length: 14 residues. V dropped 0 bases and J dropped 8 bases, with 13 bases sitting between them. Germline V gives CDR1 MRHNA, CDR2 SNTAGT. For the CDR3, the DNA is TGTGCCAGCAGTGACTCCCCAGCTGGGGGAGGCTACACCTTC. Protein sequence: CASSDSPAGGGYTF.

This clone was observed a few times. Relative to the germline gene, one junction end is altered; a read error may explain this. The V call is TRBV7-7, the J call TRBJ2-1; 7 nucleotides line up with TRBD1. Germline V gene sequence: CDR1 SSHAT, CDR2 FNYEAQ (reference sequence). This CDR3 comprises 14 residues. CDR3 region: CASSRDSEFNEQFF. The CDR3 region has the DNA TGTGCTAGCAGCCGGGACAGTGAATTCAATGAGCAGTTCTTC.

The CDR3 region has the DNA TGTGCCAGCGCAGGGAACACTGAAGCTTTCTTT. The encoded protein is CASAGNTEAFF. This chain uses TRBV19 with TRBJ1-1, with D hard to call. The ends were cut back, 9 bases at V and 1 base at J, with 6 bases in the middle. This CDR3 is 11 amino acids long. Per germline, CDR1 LNHDA and CDR2 SQIVND (reference sequence).

CDR3 nucleotides: TGTGCCAGCTCACCACCTGGCTTAGAGACCCAGTACTTC. This sequence encodes CASSPPGLETQYF. This chain joins TRBV18 and TRBJ2-5; D is ambiguous. V gave up 0 bases and J gave up 4 bases, with 6 bases separating them. CDR3 length equals 13 residues. Germline V gives CDR1 KGHSH, CDR2 LQKENI.

The genes are TRBV6-1 and TRBJ1-1; TRBD1 aligns across 7 bases. With 6 bases clipped from V and 4 bases from J, the junction kept 2 bases outside the gene matches. The CDR3 length is 12 residues. The germline gives CDR1 MNHNS, CDR2 SASEGT. The CDR3 DNA sequence: TGTGCCAGCAGACCAGGGGGCACTGAAGCTTTCTTT. Translated, it gives CASRPGGTEAFF.

The chain has TRBV2 and TRBJ1-3; tentative D call: TRBD1 (6 bases). The CDR3 extends over 16 amino acids. Trimming removed 0 bases at V and 0 bases at J, with 9 bases between. From germline, CDR1 is SNHLY and CDR2 FYNNEI. CDR3 nucleotide sequence: TGTGCCAGCAGTGAAGCGGTGACAGGCTCTGGAAACACCATATATTTT. Translating it yields CASSEAVTGSGNTIYF. Full variable domain (rest looked up from reference TRBV2 and TRBJ1-3): EPEVTQTPSHQVTQMGQEVILRCVPISNHLYFYWYRQILGQKVEFLVSFYNNEISEKSEIFDDQFSVERPDGSNFTLKIRSTKLEDSAMYFCASSEAVTGSGNTIYFGEGSWLTVV.

The CDR3 protein is CASSVLGLNQETQYF. The CDR3, as DNA: TGTGCCAGCAGCGTCCTCGGTCTTAACCAAGAGACCCAGTACTTC. The chain is built from TRBV9 and TRBJ2-5; D is ambiguous. CDR1 and CDR2 from the germline V gene are SGDLS and YYNGEE. The length of the CDR3 is 15 residues. With 2 bases removed from V and 0 bases from J, the gap between germline ends came to 11 bases.

In DNA form, the CDR3 reads TGTGCCAGCAGCTTAGGATCTAGCGCAGATACGCAGTATTTT. The encoded protein is CASSLGSSADTQYF. V and J are TRBV7-2 and TRBJ2-3; weak D call: TRBD2 (6 bases). The CDR3 is 14 amino acids. Germline V gene lookup returns CDR1 SGHTA and CDR2 FQGNSA. V lost 1 base and J 4 bases, leaving 9 bases between the germline ends.

The chain has TRBV10-3 and TRBJ2-7; no clear D. CDR1 and CDR2 from the germline V gene are ENHRY and SYGVKD. Trimming removed 4 bases from V and 0 bases from J, with 7 bases in between. There are 13 residues in the CDR3. This CDR3 is CAISVPSSYEQYF. CDR3 bases: TGTGCCATCAGTGTGCCGAGCTCCTACGAGCAGTACTTC.

This clone was counted a single time. This chain uses TRBV4-1 with TRBJ2-4; 9 bases are shared with TRBD2. The V gene end was trimmed by 4 bases and the J gene end by 6 bases; junction bases not matched to a gene: 7. Germline V gene data show CDR1 as MGHRA and CDR2 as YSYEKL. The CDR3 has 15 residues. The CDR3 DNA reads as TGCGCCAGCAGCCCTCAGCGAGCGGGGGGAAACATTCAGTACTTC. Protein product: CASSPQRAGGNIQYF.

The rearrangement links TRBV7-2 to TRBJ2-1; 7 bases line up with TRBD2. Per the germline V gene, CDR1 is SGHTA and CDR2 is FQGNSA. J lost 7 bases, V lost 3 bases, and 3 bases had no gene match. The CDR3 extends over 13 amino acids. CDR3: CASSFGRANEQFF. DNA for the CDR3: TGTGCCAGCAGCTTTGGGAGGGCTAATGAGCAGTTCTTC.

This chain uses TRBV11-3 with TRBJ2-2; 7 bases match TRBD1. CDR3 length: 15 residues. V shed 4 bases, J shed 0 bases, and the junction held 2 bases outside the gene matches. The germline V gene encodes CDR1 SGHNT and CDR2 YENEEA. CDR3 loop: CASSSGTANTGELFF. DNA of the CDR3: TGTGCCAGCAGCTCCGGGACAGCGAACACCGGGGAGCTGTTTTTT. Based on the CDR3 plus reference TRBV11-3 and TRBJ2-2, the full variable domain is EAGVVQSPRYKIIEKKQPVAFWCNPISGHNTLYWYLQNLGQGPELLIRYENEEAVDDSQLPKDRFSAERLKGVDSTLKIQPAELGDSAVYLCASSSGTANTGELFFGEGSRLTVL.

V gene TRBV5-6 combines with J gene TRBJ1-2; D ambiguous. The CDR3 is made up of 14 amino acids. Trimming cost V 3 bases and J 2 bases, with 11 bases left between them. The germline gives CDR1 SGHDT, CDR2 YYEEEE. The CDR3 loop reads CASSSTGINYGYTF. In nucleotides, the CDR3 is TGTGCCAGCAGCTCCACTGGCATCAACTATGGCTACACCTTC.

The chain links TRBV27 to TRBJ2-1; 10 bases fit TRBD1. Germline values: CDR1 MNHEY, CDR2 SMNVEV (reference sequence). The CDR3 runs to 16 residues. The junction had 8 bases not matched to a gene; V was cut back by 5 bases and J by 4 bases. CDR3 region: CASSPLTGGRYNEQFF. CDR3 bases: TGTGCCAGCAGTCCCTTGACAGGGGGCAGGTACAATGAGCAGTTCTTC.

A note on this clone: Other nucleotide sequences from this sample produce the same CDR3. J is TRBJ2-1 and V is TRBV7-3, with a tentative D call TRBD2 (5 bases). In germline, CDR1 is SGHTA, CDR2 FQGTGA. The CDR3 totals 13 residues. V gave up 5 bases and J gave up 6 bases, with 11 bases separating them. The CDR3 coding sequence is TGTGCCAGCAGCCTAGGGAGAGCCAATGAGCAGTTCTTC. Translated: CASSLGRANEQFF.

Judged by abundance, this clone is medium-sized. This chain links TRBV19 with TRBJ1-3, with 7 nucleotides matching TRBD1. The trim removed 10 bases at V and 6 bases at J, leaving 24 bases unmatched. The CDR3 extends over 18 amino acids. Germline assignment: CDR1 LNHDA and CDR2 SQIVND (reference sequence). CDR3 sequence reads: CANCETGTERCGLNTIYF. CDR3 DNA sequence: TGTGCCAACTGTGAAACCGGGACAGAAAGGTGCGGTTTAAACACCATATATTTT.

The chain combines TRBV25-1 with TRBJ2-3; 8 bases fit TRBD2. CDR1 is MGHDK and CDR2 is SYGVNS in the germline V gene. The CDR3 extends over 13 amino acids. Germline trimming cut 6 bases from V and 5 bases from J; bases unmatched to any gene: 4. Here the CDR3 reads CASSGGAGDTQYF. CDR3 DNA: TGTGCCAGCAGCGGGGGGGCAGGAGATACGCAGTATTTT.

The V gene is TRBV6-5, the J gene TRBJ1-6; tentatively, D is TRBD1 (5 bases). The CDR3 has 14 residues. Trimming took off 3 bases at V and 7 bases at J, with 10 bases between the two ends. Germline CDR1 is MNHEY and CDR2 is SVGAGI. The CDR3 coding sequence is TGTGCCAGCAGTTATCAGCAGGGCAATTCACCCCTCCACTTT. Translating gives CASSYQQGNSPLHF.

By its share, this clone is medium-sized. The same CDR3 can be traced to other DNA sequences in this sample. The V and J genes are TRBV6-2 or TRBV6-3 and TRBJ2-7; D call uncertain. Trimming left V 2 bases short and J 4 bases short, with 9 bases between. This CDR3 has 13 residues. The V gene's germline CDR1 is MNHEY and CDR2 SVGEGT. The CDR3 sequence is CASSYVSSYEQYF. As DNA, the CDR3 is TGTGCCAGCAGTTACGTGTCTAGTTACGAGCAGTACTTC.

This clone was counted only a few times. The chain combines TRBV15 with TRBJ2-2; 7 bases agree with TRBD2. With V trimmed by 4 bases and J by 1 base, 6 bases remained unmatched. Germline V gene lookup returns CDR1 LNHNV and CDR2 YYDKDF (reference sequence). The CDR3 has 16 amino acids. CDR3 sequence (DNA): TGTGCCACCAGCAACCTCTTAGCGGGGAACACCGGGGAGCTGTTTTTT. Protein sequence: CATSNLLAGNTGELFF.